This paragraph reports one TCR beta chain. The data belong to a study of tumour-infiltrating T cells in Burkitt lymphoma. About the research overall: Repertoire clonality predicted overall and progression-free survival.

TCRdb's copy holds only in-frame clones and misses some; the assay was immunoSEQ multiplex PCR. The sample lists under 9,000 clones; roughly 73% were seen once. Material: tumor tissue. The sequence derives from a human donor with diffuse large B-cell lymphoma.

CDR3 amino acids: CASGLTDTQYF. The CDR3 DNA sequence: TGCGCCAGCGGGTTGACAGATACGCAGTATTTT. The chain recombines TRBV10-2 with TRBJ2-3; D remains unclear. Per germline, CDR1 WSHSY and CDR2 SAAADI. The V gene lost 8 bases and the J gene lost 3 bases, with 6 bases spanning the gap. CDR3 length equals 11 residues.